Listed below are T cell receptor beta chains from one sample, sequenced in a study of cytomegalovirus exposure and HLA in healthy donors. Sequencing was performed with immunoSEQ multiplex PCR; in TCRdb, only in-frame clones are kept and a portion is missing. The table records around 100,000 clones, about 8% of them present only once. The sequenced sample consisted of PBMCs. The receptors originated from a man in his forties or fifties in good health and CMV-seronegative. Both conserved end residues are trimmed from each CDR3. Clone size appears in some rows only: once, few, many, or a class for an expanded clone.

CDR3 protein: AIGQGGYEQY
J gene: TRBJ2-7
V gene: TRBV10-3
clone size: -

CDR3 protein: ASSLRSGSANEQY
J gene: TRBJ2-7
V gene: TRBV5-1
clone size: few

CDR3 protein: ASSARTGEDTQY
J gene: TRBJ2-3
V gene: TRBV7-2
clone size: -

CDR3 protein: ASSSRGRETQY
J gene: TRBJ2-5
V gene: TRBV27
clone size: -

CDR3 protein: ASRTSGGEGEQY
J gene: TRBJ2-7
V gene: TRBV7-2
clone size: few

CDR3 protein: ASRDRANTGELF
J gene: TRBJ2-2
V gene: TRBV6-5
clone size: -

CDR3 protein: ASSYGQGAYEQY
J gene: TRBJ2-7
V gene: TRBV6-5
clone size: few

CDR3 protein: ASSVGMGGNEKLF
J gene: TRBJ1-4
V gene: TRBV9
clone size: few

CDR3 protein: ASSLTGADTQY
J gene: TRBJ2-3
V gene: TRBV7-2
clone size: -

CDR3 protein: ASSLGGGGSYEQY
J gene: TRBJ2-7
V gene: TRBV7-9
clone size: -

CDR3 protein: ASQPGQGGAGELF
J gene: TRBJ2-2
V gene: TRBV6-1
clone size: few

CDR3 protein: ASSPRQGTPREQY
J gene: TRBJ2-7
V gene: TRBV9
clone size: -

CDR3 protein: AWRIGNTIY
J gene: TRBJ1-3
V gene: TRBV30
clone size: few

CDR3 protein: ASSYSGGSDEQY
J gene: TRBJ2-7
V gene: TRBV28
clone size: few

CDR3 protein: ASSTGAGVAREQY
J gene: TRBJ2-5
V gene: TRBV19
clone size: once

CDR3 protein: ASSTQGQGYEQY
J gene: TRBJ2-7
V gene: TRBV19
clone size: -

CDR3 protein: ASRIQQGSPLH
J gene: TRBJ1-6
V gene: TRBV28
clone size: -

CDR3 protein: ASSFQGSVGGYT
J gene: TRBJ1-2
V gene: TRBV27
clone size: few

CDR3 protein: ASSSTGNNEQF
J gene: TRBJ2-1
V gene: TRBV7-9
clone size: -

CDR3 protein: ASSEFGRADTEAF
J gene: TRBJ1-1
V gene: TRBV25-1
clone size: -

CDR3 protein: ASSVGLNTEAF
J gene: TRBJ1-1
V gene: TRBV11-3
clone size: -

CDR3 protein: ASSWSGPYEQY
J gene: TRBJ2-7
V gene: TRBV28
clone size: -

CDR3 protein: ASSVGTSGPVSVNEQF
J gene: TRBJ2-1
V gene: TRBV9
clone size: -

CDR3 protein: ASSGLGTLKEQY
J gene: TRBJ2-7
V gene: TRBV5-6
clone size: -

CDR3 protein: ASSIGGAGGDTQY
J gene: TRBJ2-3
V gene: TRBV19
clone size: -

CDR3 protein: ASSQGVAVSYEQY
J gene: TRBJ2-7
V gene: TRBV9
clone size: -

CDR3 protein: ASSRSRTSGSSYEQY
J gene: TRBJ2-7
V gene: TRBV19
clone size: few

CDR3 protein: ASRLGAEAF
J gene: TRBJ1-1
V gene: TRBV7-9
clone size: once

CDR3 protein: ASSRTGVKAF
J gene: TRBJ1-1
V gene: TRBV6-5
clone size: -

CDR3 protein: ASSLPGRNYEQY
J gene: TRBJ2-7
V gene: TRBV28
clone size: -

CDR3 protein: ASRPGVAGVLDTQY
J gene: TRBJ2-3
V gene: TRBV7-6
clone size: -

CDR3 protein: ASSVAGGGAQGNTIY
J gene: TRBJ1-3
V gene: TRBV9
clone size: few

CDR3 protein: ASSPKQGAEAF
J gene: TRBJ1-1
V gene: TRBV18
clone size: many

CDR3 protein: ASSDPGRTGNTIY
J gene: TRBJ1-3
V gene: TRBV6-1
clone size: -

CDR3 protein: ASSLWGQGTRLRTQH
J gene: TRBJ1-5
V gene: TRBV28
clone size: -

CDR3 protein: ASSKTSHNEQF
J gene: TRBJ2-1
V gene: TRBV2
clone size: few

CDR3 protein: ASRGQTNTGELF
J gene: TRBJ2-2
V gene: TRBV4-2
clone size: few

CDR3 protein: ASSVLFSEGTQY
J gene: TRBJ2-5
V gene: TRBV6-1
clone size: -

CDR3 protein: ATSKAGGNQPQH
J gene: TRBJ1-5
V gene: TRBV15
clone size: -

CDR3 protein: ASSHAAGNEKLF
J gene: TRBJ1-4
V gene: TRBV7-9
clone size: -

CDR3 protein: ASSRPRGFLGGNTIY
J gene: TRBJ1-3
V gene: TRBV4-2
clone size: -

CDR3 protein: ASSFFDSGTNLLAKNIQY
J gene: TRBJ2-4
V gene: TRBV28
clone size: -

CDR3 protein: AWSVNRGGNEKLF
J gene: TRBJ1-4
V gene: TRBV30
clone size: many

CDR3 protein: ASSYKIEAF
J gene: TRBJ1-1
V gene: TRBV7-9
clone size: few